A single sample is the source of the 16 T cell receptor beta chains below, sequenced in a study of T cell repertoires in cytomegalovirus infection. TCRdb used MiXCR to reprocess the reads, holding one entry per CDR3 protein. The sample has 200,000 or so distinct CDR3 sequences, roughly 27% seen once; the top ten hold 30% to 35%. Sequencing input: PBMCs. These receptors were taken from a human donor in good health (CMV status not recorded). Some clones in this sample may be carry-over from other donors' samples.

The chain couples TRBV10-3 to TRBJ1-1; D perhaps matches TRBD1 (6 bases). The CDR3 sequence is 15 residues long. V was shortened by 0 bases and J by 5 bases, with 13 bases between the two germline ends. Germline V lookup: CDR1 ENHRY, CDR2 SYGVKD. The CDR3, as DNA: TGTGCCATCAGTGAGTCGCCAGGGGCGGAAACTGAAGCTTTCTTT. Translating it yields CAISESPGAETEAFF.

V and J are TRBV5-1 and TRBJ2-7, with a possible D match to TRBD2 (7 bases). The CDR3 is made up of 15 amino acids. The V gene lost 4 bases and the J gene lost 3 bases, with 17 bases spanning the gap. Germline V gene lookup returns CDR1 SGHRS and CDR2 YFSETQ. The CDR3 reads CASSPGGASRYEQYF. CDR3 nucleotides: TGCGCCAGCAGCCCTGGGGGGGCCAGTCGCTACGAGCAGTACTTC.

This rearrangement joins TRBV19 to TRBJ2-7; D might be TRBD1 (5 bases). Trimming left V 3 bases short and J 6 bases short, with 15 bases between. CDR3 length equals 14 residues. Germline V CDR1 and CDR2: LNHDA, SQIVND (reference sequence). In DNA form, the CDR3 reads TGTGCCAGTAGTATCGGCAGGGAAAGGGCCGAGCAGTACTTC. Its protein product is CASSIGRERAEQYF.

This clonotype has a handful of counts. CDR3 coding DNA: TGTGCCAGCACCCACCAGGGGACAGAAGAGCAGTTCTTC. Protein sequence: CASTHQGTEEQFF. This chain uses TRBV11-2 with TRBJ2-1; TRBD1 aligns across 7 bases. This CDR3 contains 13 residues. The V gene end was trimmed by 7 bases and the J gene end by 10 bases; junction bases not matched to a gene: 10. Germline loops: CDR1 SGHAT, CDR2 FQNNGV.

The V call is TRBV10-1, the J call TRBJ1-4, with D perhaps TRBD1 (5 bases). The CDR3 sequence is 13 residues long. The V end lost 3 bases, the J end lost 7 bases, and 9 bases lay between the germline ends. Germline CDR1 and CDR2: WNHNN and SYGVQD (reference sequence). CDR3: CASSEGTGEKLFF. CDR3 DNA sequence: TGCGCCAGCAGTGAAGGGACGGGTGAAAAACTGTTTTTT.

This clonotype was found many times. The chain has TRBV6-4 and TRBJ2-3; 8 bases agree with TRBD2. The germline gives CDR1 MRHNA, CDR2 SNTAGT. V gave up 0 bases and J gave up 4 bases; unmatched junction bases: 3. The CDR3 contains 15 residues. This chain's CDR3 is CASSDSVSGADTQYF. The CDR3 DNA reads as TGTGCCAGCAGTGACTCGGTTAGCGGGGCAGATACGCAGTATTTT.

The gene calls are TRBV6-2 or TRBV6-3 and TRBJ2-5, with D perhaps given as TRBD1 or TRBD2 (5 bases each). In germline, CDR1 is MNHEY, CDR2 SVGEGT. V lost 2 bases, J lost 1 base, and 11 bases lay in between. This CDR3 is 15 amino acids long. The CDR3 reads CASSYSRGAQETQYF. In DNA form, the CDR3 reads TGTGCCAGCAGTTACAGTCGAGGGGCCCAAGAGACCCAGTACTTC.

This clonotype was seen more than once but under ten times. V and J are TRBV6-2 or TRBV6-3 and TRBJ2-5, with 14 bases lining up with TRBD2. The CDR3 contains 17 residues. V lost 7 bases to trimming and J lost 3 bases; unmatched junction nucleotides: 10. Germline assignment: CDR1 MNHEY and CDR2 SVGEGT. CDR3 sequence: CASNSKAGLAGEETQYF. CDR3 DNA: TGTGCCAGCAACTCAAAAGCGGGACTAGCGGGAGAAGAGACCCAGTACTTC.

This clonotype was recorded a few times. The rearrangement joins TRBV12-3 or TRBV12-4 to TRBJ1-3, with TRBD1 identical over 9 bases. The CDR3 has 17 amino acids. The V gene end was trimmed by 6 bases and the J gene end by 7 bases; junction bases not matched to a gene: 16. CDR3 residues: CASSSHYGSGQGNTIYF. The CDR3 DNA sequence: TGTGCCAGCAGCTCACATTACGGATCAGGACAGGGGAACACCATATATTTT.

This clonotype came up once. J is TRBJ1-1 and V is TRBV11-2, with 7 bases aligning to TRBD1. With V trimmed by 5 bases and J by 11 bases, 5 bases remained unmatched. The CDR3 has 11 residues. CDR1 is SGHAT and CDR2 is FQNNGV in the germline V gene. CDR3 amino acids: CASSLGTAAFF. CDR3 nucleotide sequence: TGTGCCAGCAGCCTCGGGACAGCGGCTTTCTTT.

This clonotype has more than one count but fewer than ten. CDR3 sequence (DNA): TGTGCCAGCAGCTTAGCCCAGCGGGAGCAGTACTTC. It is translated as CASSLAQREQYF. This chain connects TRBV7-4 to TRBJ2-7; D is perhaps TRBD2 (5 bases). V dropped 0 bases and J dropped 7 bases, with 7 bases sitting between them. CDR1 and CDR2 from the germline V gene are SGHVT and SQSDAQ. The CDR3 sequence is 12 residues long.

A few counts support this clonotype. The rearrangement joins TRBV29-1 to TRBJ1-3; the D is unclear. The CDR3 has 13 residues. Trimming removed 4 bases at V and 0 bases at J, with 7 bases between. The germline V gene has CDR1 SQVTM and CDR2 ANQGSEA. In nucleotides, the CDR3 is TGCAGCGTTGGCCAGAGCTCTGGAAACACCATATATTTT. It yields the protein CSVGQSSGNTIYF. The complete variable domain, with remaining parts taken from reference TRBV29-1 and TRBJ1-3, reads SAVISQKPSRDICQRGTSLTIQCQVDSQVTMMFWYRQQPGQSLTLIATANQGSEATYESGFVIDKFPISRPNLTFSTLTVSNMSPEDSSIYLCSVGQSSGNTIYFGEGSWLTVV.

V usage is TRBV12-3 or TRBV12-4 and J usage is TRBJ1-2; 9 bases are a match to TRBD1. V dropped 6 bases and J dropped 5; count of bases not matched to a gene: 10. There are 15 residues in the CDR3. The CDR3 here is CASSSQGGQGYGYTF. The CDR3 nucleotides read TGTGCCAGCAGCTCTCAGGGGGGACAGGGTTATGGCTACACCTTC.

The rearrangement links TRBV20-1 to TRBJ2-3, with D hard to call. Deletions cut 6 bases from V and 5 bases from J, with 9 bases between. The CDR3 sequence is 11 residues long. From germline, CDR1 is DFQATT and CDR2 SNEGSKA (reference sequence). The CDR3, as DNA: TGCAGTGCGGGCGAGGAAGATACGCAGTATTTT. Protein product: CSAGEEDTQYF.

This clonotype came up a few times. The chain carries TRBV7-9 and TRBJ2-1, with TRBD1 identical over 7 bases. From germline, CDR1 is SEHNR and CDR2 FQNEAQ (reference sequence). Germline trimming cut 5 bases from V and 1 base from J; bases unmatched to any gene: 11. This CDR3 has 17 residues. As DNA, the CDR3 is TGTGCCAGCAGCCTTTTCCCTGGGGACAGATCCTACAATGAGCAGTTCTTC. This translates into CASSLFPGDRSYNEQFF. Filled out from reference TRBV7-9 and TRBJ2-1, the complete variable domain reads DTGVSQNPRHKITKRGQNVTFRCDPISEHNRLYWYRQTLGQGPEFLTYFQNEAQLEKSRLLSDRFSAERPKGSFSTLEIQRTEQGDSAMYLCASSLFPGDRSYNEQFFGPGTRLTVL.

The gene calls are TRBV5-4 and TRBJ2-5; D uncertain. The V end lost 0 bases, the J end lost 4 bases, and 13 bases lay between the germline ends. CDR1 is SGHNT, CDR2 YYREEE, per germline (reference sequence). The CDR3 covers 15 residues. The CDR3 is CASSLERNLGETQYF. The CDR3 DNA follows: TGTGCCAGCAGCTTGGAAAGGAACCTAGGAGAGACCCAGTACTTC. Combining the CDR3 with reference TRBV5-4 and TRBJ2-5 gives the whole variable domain ETGVTQSPTHLIKTRGQQVTLRCSSQSGHNTVSWYQQALGQGPQFIFQYYREEENGRGNFPPRFSGLQFPNYSSELNVNALELDDSALYLCASSLERNLGETQYFGPGTRLLVL.